The T cell receptor (beta chain) under discussion was sequenced for a study of tumor and adjacent non-tumor tissue in lung cancer (dated by TCRdb to 2017 to 2018). Regarding the study in general: Of the cohort, 12 patients had adenocarcinoma, 2 had squamous cell carcinoma and 1 had small cell lung cancer. Among the approximately 15 patients, ages ranged from about 30 to 85 years, some ten were men and 5 were women, and disease was TNM stage I to III. Sequencing produced about 120,000,000 productive TCRbeta reads in total, an average of approximately 4.5 million reads per sample. The study compared bulk TCRbeta repertoires between lung tumor tissue and matched distant non-tumor lung tissue from more than twelve lung cancer patients. For each patient, one tumor sample and one normal lung sample were taken, giving about 29 paired specimens that underwent TCRbeta CDR3 sequencing.

Concerning this clonotype: The antigen it recognizes is unknown. Relative to the germline gene, one junction end is altered; a read error may explain this.

On the study overall, not on this receptor specifically: The cohort had only about 16 patients, and the authors noted that larger samples and more detailed clinical data are needed. Neither the sequencing platform nor unique molecular identifiers are named or mentioned anywhere in the methods. Tumor tissue showed significantly higher TCR diversity (inverse Simpson) than normal lung tissue, at around 450 vs 150 (P = 0.0075, Mann-Whitney U test). Because peripheral blood was not sequenced, the blood TCRbeta repertoires of the lung cancer patients in the study went unexamined. The top 100 clones made up a significantly larger cumulative share of the repertoire in normal lung than in tumor tissue. TCR diversity was significantly higher in younger patients, and greater tumor TCR diversity was associated with shorter overall survival and shorter disease-free survival.

Receptors were amplified or captured by multiplex PCR. For sequencing, an Illumina HiSeq 2500 was employed. Following protocols modified from ARM-PCR, the researchers constructed TCRbeta libraries through three rounds of nested PCR with primers (Table S4). Before sequencing, PCR products in the 200-500 bp range were cut out of the gel and cleaned up using the QIAquick gel extraction kit. For the original study's pipeline: Trimmomatic was used to clean the reads, FLASH was used to merge the reads into complete CDR3 sequences, and MiTCR was used to assign the reads to V(D)J germline segments. VDJtools was used to compute clonal diversity as the inverse Simpson's index. In-frame sequences lacking a premature stop codon were counted as productive reads. The raw public reads went through TCRdb reprocessing: fastp at Q25, MiXCR clone calling, in-frame beta chains kept. Every CDR3 protein is listed once, alongside the most common genes and DNA of its rows. None of the V and J calls come from the authors' own analysis; TCRdb made them. Within this sample are approximately 130,000 distinct CDR3 sequences, with around three fifths of them counted one time only. The ten biggest clones cover roughly 13% of the sample.

RNA was isolated from bulk unsorted tissue, and RNA quality was assessed with a NanoDrop ND-1000 and an Agilent 2100. The donors were newly diagnosed lung cancer patients admitted for thoracic surgery in China from August to November 2014 who had not received prior chemotherapy. Anyone who had undergone radiotherapy or chemotherapy before, or who had another cancer at the same time, was left out of the study. Pieces of surgical tissue measuring about 1-2 cm3 were kept in RNAlater solution and held at -80 degrees C until needed. The CDR3 has 14 amino acids, counting the end cysteine and phenylalanine. The sequence is cut down to CDR3 DNA, 42 bases in frame from base 1. As encoded in the germline V gene (reference sequence), CDR1 is DFQATT while CDR2 is SNEGSKA.

Material for sequencing was lung tumor tissue. The source is a man aged 30-40 years with non-small cell lung cancer. The rearranged chain carries TRBV20-1 and TRBJ1-6; too little of a D gene remains to name it. The bases are TGCAGTGCTGGAGACCGGACGATTAGTTCACCCCTCCACTTT. Its translation reads: CSAGDRTISSPLHF.